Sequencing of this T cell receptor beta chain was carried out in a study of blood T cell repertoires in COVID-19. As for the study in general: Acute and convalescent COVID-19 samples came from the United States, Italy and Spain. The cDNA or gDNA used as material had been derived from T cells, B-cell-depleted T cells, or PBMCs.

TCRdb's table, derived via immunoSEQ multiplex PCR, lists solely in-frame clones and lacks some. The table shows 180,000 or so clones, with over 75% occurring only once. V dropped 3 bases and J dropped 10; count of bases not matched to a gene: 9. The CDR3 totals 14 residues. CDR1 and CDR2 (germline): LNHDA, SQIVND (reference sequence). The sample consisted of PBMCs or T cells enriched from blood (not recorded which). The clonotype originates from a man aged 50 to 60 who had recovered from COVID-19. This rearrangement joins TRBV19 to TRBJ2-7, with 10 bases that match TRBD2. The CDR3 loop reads CASSILAGAPLQYF. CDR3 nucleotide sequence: TGTGCCAGTAGTATTCTAGCGGGGGCCCCCCTACAGTACTTC.